These 20 T cell receptor beta chains originate from one sample sequenced in a study of T cells after yellow fever vaccination. From the 5' RACE reads, TCRdb called clonotypes with MiXCR, one entry per CDR3 protein. The sample includes 300,000 to 350,000 distinct CDR3 sequences, roughly 8% of them seen just once. The material was PBMCs, obtained about 49 days after the first yellow fever vaccination. These receptors were taken from a man aged 18 to 35 who received the YFV17D yellow fever vaccine.

V gene TRBV7-8 combines with J gene TRBJ1-4, with 8 bases matching TRBD1. The ends lost 6 bases at V and 4 bases at J; junction bases unmatched: 4. The CDR3 sequence is 14 residues long. Germline V gene data show CDR1 as SGHVS and CDR2 as FQNEAQ. This chain's CDR3 is CASRPTGDNEKLFF. DNA of the CDR3: TGTGCCAGCAGGCCGACAGGGGATAATGAAAAACTGTTTTTT.

This clonotype occurred a few times. This chain connects TRBV12-3 or TRBV12-4 to TRBJ2-1, with 9 bases identical to TRBD2. The J segment lost 3 bases and the V segment lost 5 bases, leaving 8 bases of the junction unmatched. There are 16 residues in the CDR3. CDR3 protein: CASSPPGTSLYNEQFF. The CDR3 DNA reads as TGTGCCAGCAGTCCCCCCGGGACTAGCCTCTACAATGAGCAGTTCTTC.

The V gene is TRBV7-2, the J gene TRBJ1-6; D possibly corresponds to TRBD1 (5 bases). This CDR3 spans 15 amino acids. V lost 5 bases and J 6 bases, leaving 14 bases between the germline ends. Germline CDR1 and CDR2: SGHTA and FQGNSA. The CDR3 DNA sequence: TGTGCCAGCAGCCGATGGGGGGAAACTAATTCACCCCTCCACTTT. Residues: CASSRWGETNSPLHF.

This clonotype was observed a handful of times. The chain recombines TRBV7-9 with TRBJ1-1; D unclear. V was shortened by 1 base and J by 0 bases, with 15 bases between the two germline ends. The CDR3 sequence is 17 residues long. Per the germline V gene, CDR1 is SEHNR and CDR2 is FQNEAQ (reference sequence). CDR3 residues: CASSLVFGVRMNTEAFF. In DNA, the CDR3 is TGTGCCAGCAGCTTAGTATTCGGGGTCAGGATGAACACTGAAGCTTTCTTT.

This clonotype showed up many times. The V gene is TRBV4-1, the J gene TRBJ2-2, with a tentative D call TRBD2 (6 bases). Trimming cost V 0 bases and J 6 bases, with 8 bases left between them. Germline V CDR1 and CDR2: MGHRA, YSYEKL. This CDR3 is built from 14 residues. CDR3 bases: TGCGCCAGCAGCCAAGATCGCGGGGCCGGGGAGCTGTTTTTT. Amino acids: CASSQDRGAGELFF.

This chain connects TRBV7-2 to TRBJ2-1; the D is unclear. The germline V gene has CDR1 SGHTA and CDR2 FQGNSA. This CDR3 spans 15 amino acids. V lost 1 base and J 2 bases, leaving 9 bases between the germline ends. The CDR3 nucleotides are TGTGCCAGCAGCTTAGACACTGCCCCCTACAATGAGCAGTTCTTC. This encodes CASSLDTAPYNEQFF.

In its sample, this clonotype was seen a few times. The J gene is TRBJ2-3, the V gene TRBV27; 7 bases agree with TRBD2. The CDR3 extends over 16 amino acids. Germline V lookup: CDR1 MNHEY, CDR2 SMNVEV (reference sequence). The V gene end was trimmed by 8 bases and the J gene end by 4 bases; junction bases not matched to a gene: 15. Here the CDR3 reads CASHSASAGTSDTQYF. The DNA of the CDR3 is TGTGCCAGCCACAGCGCCTCAGCGGGAACCTCAGATACGCAGTATTTT.

The V and J genes are TRBV7-9 and TRBJ1-1; D might be TRBD1 (6 bases). This CDR3 is 12 amino acids long. Trimming stripped 11 bases from V and 10 bases from J, with 20 bases between. CDR1 SEHNR and CDR2 FQNEAQ come from the germline V gene (reference sequence). CDR3 in amino acids: CASAFLQGIAFF. The CDR3 DNA reads TGTGCCTCGGCCTTTCTACAGGGCATAGCTTTCTTT.

The sample holds many counts of this clonotype. The chain couples TRBV4-3 to TRBJ2-5, with unresolved D. Trimming shortened V by 0 bases and J by 5 bases, and 13 bases separated the two germline ends. Germline assignment: CDR1 LGHNA and CDR2 YSLEER. This CDR3 comprises 15 residues. The CDR3 protein is CASSQDPLVMETQYF. The CDR3 region has the DNA TGCGCCAGCAGCCAAGATCCCCTGGTAATGGAGACCCAGTACTTC.

Concerning this clonotype itself: The junction does not match germline at one end; this may be a read error. The gene calls are TRBV2 and TRBJ1-2; D uncertain. Germline V lookup: CDR1 SNHLY, CDR2 FYNNEI. The CDR3 loop spans 13 amino acids. Written as DNA, the CDR3 is TGTGCCAGCAGTTCCACCGGTAACTATGTCTACACCTTC. It specifies CASSSTGNYVYTF.

The chain uses TRBV10-3 and TRBJ2-7; the match to TRBD1 covers 10 bases. V shed 3 bases and J 5 bases; nucleotides not matched to a gene: 7. The CDR3 extends over 15 amino acids. The germline V gene has CDR1 ENHRY and CDR2 SYGVKD. The CDR3 loop reads CAISEVDRGYNEQYF. DNA of the CDR3: TGTGCCATCAGTGAAGTGGACAGGGGGTATAACGAGCAGTACTTC.

The chain combines TRBV6-2 or TRBV6-3 with TRBJ2-7, with D hard to call. The CDR3 extends over 14 amino acids. Germline values: CDR1 MNHEY, CDR2 SVGEGT. V lost 0 bases and J lost 2, with 8 bases in between. The CDR3 DNA sequence: TGTGCCAGCAGTTACTCGACCCAGGCCTACGAGCAGTACGTC. Translating gives CASSYSTQAYEQYV.

CDR3: CASSRRSGGYNEQFF. In nucleotides, the CDR3 is TGTGCCAGCAGCCGTAGGAGCGGGGGTTACAATGAGCAGTTCTTC. The gene calls are TRBV2 and TRBJ2-1; 8 nucleotides agree with TRBD2. CDR1 and CDR2 (germline): SNHLY, FYNNEI. With V trimmed by 6 bases and J by 4 bases, 8 bases remained unmatched. The CDR3 has 15 amino acids.

This clonotype was counted many times. The V and J genes are TRBV7-8 and TRBJ1-5, with 10 bases aligning to TRBD1. J was trimmed by 3 bases and V by 5 bases; bases with no gene match: 4. Per germline, CDR1 SGHVS and CDR2 FQNEAQ. The CDR3 is 15 residues long. In DNA, the CDR3 is TGTGCCAGCAGCCCAGGGACAGGGGCCAATCAGCCCCAGCATTTT. Translation gives CASSPGTGANQPQHF.

Ten or more counts support this clonotype. The gene calls are TRBV5-1 and TRBJ2-2, with D perhaps matching TRBD1 or TRBD2 (6 bases each). CDR1 and CDR2 from the germline V gene are SGHRS and YFSETQ. V lost 1 base, J lost 8 bases, and 12 bases lay in between. The CDR3 is 14 amino acids. CDR3 amino acids: CASSLSGAEGELFF. The CDR3 DNA follows: TGCGCCAGCAGCTTGTCGGGGGCGGAGGGGGAGCTGTTTTTT.

This clonotype showed up just a few times. The V and J genes are TRBV12-3 or TRBV12-4 and TRBJ2-3; D might be TRBD2 (7 bases). Trimming shortened V by 4 bases and J by 0 bases, and 23 bases separated the two germline ends. This CDR3 is 19 amino acids long. The CDR3 loop reads CASSSLFRRGGSSTDTQYF. The CDR3 nucleotides read TGTGCCAGCAGTTCACTCTTTCGGAGGGGGGGTTCTAGCACAGATACGCAGTATTTT.

CDR3 in amino acids: CASSGTGEDTEAFF. Written as DNA, the CDR3 is TGTGCCAGTAGTGGGACAGGGGAGGACACTGAAGCTTTCTTT. The chain employs TRBV19 and TRBJ1-1; 10 positions match TRBD1. Germline CDR1 is LNHDA and CDR2 is SQIVND (reference sequence). V shed 5 bases and J 3 bases; nucleotides not matched to a gene: 3. The CDR3 loop spans 14 amino acids.

This clonotype came up a few times. This sequence joins TRBV19 and TRBJ2-7; 7 bases fit TRBD1. Looked up from germline, CDR1 is LNHDA and CDR2 is SQIVND (reference sequence). V lost 5 bases and J lost 3; bases outside the gene matches: 7. This CDR3 has 14 residues. This chain's CDR3 is CASSFGQEFYEQYF. CDR3 in DNA: TGTGCCAGTAGTTTTGGACAGGAGTTCTACGAGCAGTACTTC.

Ten or more counts support this clonotype. The chain joins TRBV7-2 to TRBJ2-3; D gene uncertain. The CDR3 covers 13 residues. Trimming took 5 bases from V and 1 from J, leaving 7 bases between them. CDR1 and CDR2 (germline): SGHTA, FQGNSA. CDR3 sequence: CASSQGRTDTQYF. The CDR3 DNA is TGTGCCAGCAGCCAAGGGCGCACAGATACGCAGTATTTT.

This chain connects TRBV20-1 to TRBJ1-2, with 7 positions matching TRBD1. The CDR3 contains 12 residues. The V gene end was trimmed by 6 bases and the J gene end by 8 bases; junction bases not matched to a gene: 9. Germline CDR1 DFQATT, CDR2 SNEGSKA (reference sequence). In DNA form, the CDR3 reads TGCAGTGCCTCGACAGGGACGGAAGGCTACACCTTC. Translated, it gives CSASTGTEGYTF.